The table lists the clone carrying this T cell receptor (beta chain) with many counts. The sample originates from a study of T-cell reconstitution after alpha-beta-depleted transplantation in children. CDR3 length: 15 residues. CDR1 is MDHEN and CDR2 is SYDVKM in the germline V gene. Deletions cut 5 bases from V and 6 bases from J, with 17 bases between. A TCRbeta library incorporating unique molecular identifiers was prepared. Each CDR3 protein is one row after TCRdb ran MiXCR on the PCR reads. The sample has about 300,000 distinct CDR3 sequences; over 9% are singletons. This receptor was identified in a boy less than two years old with acute myeloid leukemia, due to receive a stem cell transplant. The chain couples TRBV28 to TRBJ2-1, with D possibly matching TRBD1 (7 bases). Sequences were derived from PBMCs, sampled before TCRalphabeta/CD19-depleted stem cell transplant. CDR3 coding DNA: TGTGCCAGCAGTGGAGGGGGCGCGGTAGGCAATGAGCAGTTCTTC. Encoded protein: CASSGGGAVGNEQFF.